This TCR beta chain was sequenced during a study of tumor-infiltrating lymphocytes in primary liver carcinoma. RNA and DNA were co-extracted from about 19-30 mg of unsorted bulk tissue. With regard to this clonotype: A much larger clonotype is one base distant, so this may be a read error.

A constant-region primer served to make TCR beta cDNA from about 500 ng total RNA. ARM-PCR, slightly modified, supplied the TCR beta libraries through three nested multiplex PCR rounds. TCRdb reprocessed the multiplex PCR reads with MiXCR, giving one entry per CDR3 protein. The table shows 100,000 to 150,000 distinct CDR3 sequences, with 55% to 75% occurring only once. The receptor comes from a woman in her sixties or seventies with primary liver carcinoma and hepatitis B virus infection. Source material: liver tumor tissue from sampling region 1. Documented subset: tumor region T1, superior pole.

CDR3 sequence (DNA): TGCGTCAGCAGCGGCGGGACTAGCGGGGGGGTAGTCTACGAGCAGTACTTC. Encoded protein: CVSSGGTSGGVVYEQYF. V usage is TRBV5-1 and J usage is TRBJ2-7; 16 bases map to TRBD2. The CDR3 is 17 amino acids. Germline V lookup: CDR1 SGHRS, CDR2 YFSETQ.